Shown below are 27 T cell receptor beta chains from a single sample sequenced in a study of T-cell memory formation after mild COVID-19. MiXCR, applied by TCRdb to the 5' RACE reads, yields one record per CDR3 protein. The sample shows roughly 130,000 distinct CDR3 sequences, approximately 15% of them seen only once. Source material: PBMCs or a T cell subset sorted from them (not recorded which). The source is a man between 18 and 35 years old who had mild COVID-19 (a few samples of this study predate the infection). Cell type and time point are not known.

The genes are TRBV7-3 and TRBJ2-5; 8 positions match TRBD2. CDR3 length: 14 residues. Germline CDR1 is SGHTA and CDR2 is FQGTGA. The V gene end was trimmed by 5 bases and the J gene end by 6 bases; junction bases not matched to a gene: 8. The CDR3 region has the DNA TGTGCCAGCAGCAACGGGGGGGCCGGGCAGACCCAGTACTTC. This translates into CASSNGGAGQTQYF. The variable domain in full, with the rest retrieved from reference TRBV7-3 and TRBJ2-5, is GAGVSQTPSNKVTEKGKYVELRCDPISGHTALYWYRQSLGQGPEFLIYFQGTGAADDSGLPNDRFFAVRPEGSVSTLKIQRTERGDSAVYLCASSNGGAGQTQYFGPGTRLLVL.

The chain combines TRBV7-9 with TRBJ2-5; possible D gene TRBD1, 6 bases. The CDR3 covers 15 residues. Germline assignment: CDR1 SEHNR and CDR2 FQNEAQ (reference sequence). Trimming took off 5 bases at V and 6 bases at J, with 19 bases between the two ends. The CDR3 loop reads CASSLEKTGSQTQYF. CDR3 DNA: TGTGCCAGCAGCCTAGAAAAAACAGGGTCACAGACCCAGTACTTC.

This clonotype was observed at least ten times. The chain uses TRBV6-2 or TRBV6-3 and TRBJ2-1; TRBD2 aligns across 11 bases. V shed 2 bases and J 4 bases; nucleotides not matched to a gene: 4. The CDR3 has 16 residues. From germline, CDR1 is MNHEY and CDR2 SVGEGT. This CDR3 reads CASSYLAGGIYNEQFF. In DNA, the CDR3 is TGTGCCAGCAGTTACCTAGCGGGGGGTATATACAATGAGCAGTTCTTC.

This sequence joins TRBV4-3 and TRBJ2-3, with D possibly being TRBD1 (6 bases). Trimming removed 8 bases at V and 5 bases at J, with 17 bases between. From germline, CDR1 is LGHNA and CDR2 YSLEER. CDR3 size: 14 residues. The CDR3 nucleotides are TGCGCCAGCGCCTCGAGGGGGATGAGAGATACGCAGTATTTT. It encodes CASASRGMRDTQYF.

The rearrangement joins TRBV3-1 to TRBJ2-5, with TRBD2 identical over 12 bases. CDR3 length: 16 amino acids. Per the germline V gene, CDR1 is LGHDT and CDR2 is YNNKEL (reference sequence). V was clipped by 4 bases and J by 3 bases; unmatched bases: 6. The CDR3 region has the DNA TGTGCCAGCAGCCTAATGGCTAGCGGGGGGGAAGAGACCCAGTACTTC. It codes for CASSLMASGGEETQYF.

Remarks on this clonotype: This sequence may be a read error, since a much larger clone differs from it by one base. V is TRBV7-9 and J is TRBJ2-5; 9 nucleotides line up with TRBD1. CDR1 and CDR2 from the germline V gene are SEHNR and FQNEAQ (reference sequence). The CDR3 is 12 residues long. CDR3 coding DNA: TGTACCAGCAGCACAGGGGGCGAGACCCAGTACTTC. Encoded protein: CTSSTGGETQYF.

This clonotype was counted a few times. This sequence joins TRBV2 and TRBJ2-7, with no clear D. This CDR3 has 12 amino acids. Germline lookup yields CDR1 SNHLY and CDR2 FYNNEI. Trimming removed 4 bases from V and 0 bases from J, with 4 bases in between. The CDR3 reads CASSAYSYEQYF. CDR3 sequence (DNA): TGTGCCAGCAGTGCTTACTCCTACGAGCAGTACTTC. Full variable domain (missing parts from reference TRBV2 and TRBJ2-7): EPEVTQTPSHQVTQMGQEVILRCVPISNHLYFYWYRQILGQKVEFLVSFYNNEISEKSEIFDDQFSVERPDGSNFTLKIRSTKLEDSAMYFCASSAYSYEQYFGPGTRLTVT.

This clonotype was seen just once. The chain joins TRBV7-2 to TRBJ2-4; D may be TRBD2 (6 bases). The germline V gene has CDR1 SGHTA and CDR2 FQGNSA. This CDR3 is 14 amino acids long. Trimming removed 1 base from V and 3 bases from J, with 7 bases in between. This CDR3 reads CASSLGDFKNIQYF. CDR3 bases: TGTGCCAGCAGCTTAGGGGACTTCAAAAACATTCAGTACTTC. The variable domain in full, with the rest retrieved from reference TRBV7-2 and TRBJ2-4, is GAGVSQSPSNKVTEKGKDVELRCDPISGHTALYWYRQSLGQGLEFLIYFQGNSAPDKSGLPSDRFSAERTGGSVSTLTIQRTQQEDSAVYLCASSLGDFKNIQYFGAGTRLSVL.

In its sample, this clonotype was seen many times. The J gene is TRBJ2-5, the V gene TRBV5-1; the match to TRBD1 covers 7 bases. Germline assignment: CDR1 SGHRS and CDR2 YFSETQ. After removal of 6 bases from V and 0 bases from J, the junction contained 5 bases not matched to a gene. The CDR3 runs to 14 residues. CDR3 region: CASTPDRDQETQYF. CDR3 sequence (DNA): TGCGCCAGCACTCCCGACAGGGACCAAGAGACCCAGTACTTC.

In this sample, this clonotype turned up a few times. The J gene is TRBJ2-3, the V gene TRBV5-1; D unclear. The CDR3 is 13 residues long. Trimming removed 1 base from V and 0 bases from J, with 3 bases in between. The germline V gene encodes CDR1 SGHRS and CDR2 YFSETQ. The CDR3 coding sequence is TGCGCCAGCAGCTTGATAAGCACAGATACGCAGTATTTT. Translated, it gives CASSLISTDTQYF.

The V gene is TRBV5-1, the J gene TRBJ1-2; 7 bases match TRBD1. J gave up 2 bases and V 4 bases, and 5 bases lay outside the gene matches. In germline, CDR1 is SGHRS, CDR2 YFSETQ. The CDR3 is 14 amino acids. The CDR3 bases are TGCGCCAGCAGCATACAGGGGCCCAACTATGGCTACACCTTC. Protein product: CASSIQGPNYGYTF. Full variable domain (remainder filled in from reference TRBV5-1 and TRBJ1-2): KAGVTQTPRYLIKTRGQQVTLSCSPISGHRSVSWYQQTPGQGLQFLFEYFSETQRNKGNFPGRFSGRQFSNSRSEMNVSTLELGDSALYLCASSIQGPNYGYTFGSGTRLTVV.

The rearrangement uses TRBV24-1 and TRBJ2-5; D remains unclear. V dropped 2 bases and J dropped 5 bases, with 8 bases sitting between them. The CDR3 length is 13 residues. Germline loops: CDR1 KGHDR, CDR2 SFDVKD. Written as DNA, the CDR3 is TGTGCCACCAGTGATTGGAAGATGGAGACCCAGTACTTC. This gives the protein CATSDWKMETQYF.

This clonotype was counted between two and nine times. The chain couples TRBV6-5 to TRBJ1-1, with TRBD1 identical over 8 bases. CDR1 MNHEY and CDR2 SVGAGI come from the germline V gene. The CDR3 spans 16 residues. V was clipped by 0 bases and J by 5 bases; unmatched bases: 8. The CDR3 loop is CASSYSAGGQGTEAFF. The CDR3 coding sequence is TGTGCCAGCAGTTACTCGGCAGGGGGCCAGGGAACTGAAGCTTTCTTT.

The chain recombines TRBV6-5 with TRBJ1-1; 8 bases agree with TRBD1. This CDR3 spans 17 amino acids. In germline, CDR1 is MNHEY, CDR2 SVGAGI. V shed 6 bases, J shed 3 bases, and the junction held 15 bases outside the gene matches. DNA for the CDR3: TGTGCCAGCAGACCCGGGGACAGGTACCCGGGTGACACTGAAGCTTTCTTT. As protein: CASRPGDRYPGDTEAFF.

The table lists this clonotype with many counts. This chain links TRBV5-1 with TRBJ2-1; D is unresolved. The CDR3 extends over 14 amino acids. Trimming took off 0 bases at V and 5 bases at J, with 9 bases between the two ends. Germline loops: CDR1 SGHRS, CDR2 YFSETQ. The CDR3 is CASSLEAHNNEQFF. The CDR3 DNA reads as TGCGCCAGCAGCTTGGAAGCCCACAACAATGAGCAGTTCTTC.

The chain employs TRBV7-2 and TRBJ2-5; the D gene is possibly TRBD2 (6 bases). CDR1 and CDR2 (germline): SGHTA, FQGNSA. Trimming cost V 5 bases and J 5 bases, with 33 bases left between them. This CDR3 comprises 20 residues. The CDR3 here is CASSRRTLIVGAGLGETQYF. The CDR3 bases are TGTGCCAGCAGCCGCCGGACCCTGATAGTAGGGGCGGGGCTCGGGGAGACCCAGTACTTC.

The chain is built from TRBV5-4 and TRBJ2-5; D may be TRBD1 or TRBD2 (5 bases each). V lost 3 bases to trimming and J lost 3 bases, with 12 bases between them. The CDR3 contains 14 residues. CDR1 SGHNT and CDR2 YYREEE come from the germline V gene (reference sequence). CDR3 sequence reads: CASSSSGTEETQYF. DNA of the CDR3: TGTGCCAGCAGCTCATCCGGGACGGAAGAGACCCAGTACTTC.

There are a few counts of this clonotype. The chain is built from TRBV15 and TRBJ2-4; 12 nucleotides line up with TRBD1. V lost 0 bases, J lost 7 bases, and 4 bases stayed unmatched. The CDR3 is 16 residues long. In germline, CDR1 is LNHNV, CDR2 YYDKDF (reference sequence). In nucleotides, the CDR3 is TGTGCCACCAGCAGAGATGCAGGGACAGGGGGCAACATTCAGTACTTC. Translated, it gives CATSRDAGTGGNIQYF.

CDR3 amino acids: CASSVDRGELFF. The CDR3 DNA is TGTGCCAGCAGCGTGGACAGGGGAGAGCTGTTTTTT. The V call is TRBV9, the J call TRBJ2-2; TRBD1 aligns across 9 bases. The CDR3 loop spans 12 amino acids. The germline CDR1 and CDR2 sequences are SGDLS and YYNGEE. Trimming at V came to 2 bases and at J to 11 bases, leaving 1 base not matched to a gene.

The CDR3 loop reads CASSLGGTAGNEQYV. The CDR3 DNA is TGTGCCAGCAGCTTAGGGGGGACGGCGGGGAACGAGCAGTACGTC. The gene calls are TRBV7-2 and TRBJ2-7; possible D gene TRBD2, 6 bases. V lost 1 base to trimming and J lost 5 bases, with 15 bases between them. The length of the CDR3 is 15 residues. Germline CDR1 SGHTA, CDR2 FQGNSA.

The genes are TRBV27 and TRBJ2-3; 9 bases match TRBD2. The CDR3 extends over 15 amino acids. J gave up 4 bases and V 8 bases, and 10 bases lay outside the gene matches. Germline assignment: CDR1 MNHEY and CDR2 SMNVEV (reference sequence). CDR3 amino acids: CASYLRRGGPDTQYF. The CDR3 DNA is TGTGCCAGCTACCTGCGGCGGGGGGGCCCAGATACGCAGTATTTT.

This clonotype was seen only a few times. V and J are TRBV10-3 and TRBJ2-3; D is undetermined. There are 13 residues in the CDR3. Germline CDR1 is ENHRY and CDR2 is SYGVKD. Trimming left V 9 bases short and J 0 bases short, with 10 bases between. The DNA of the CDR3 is TGTGCCATTAGGGCAGCGAGCACAGATACGCAGTATTTT. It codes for CAIRAASTDTQYF.

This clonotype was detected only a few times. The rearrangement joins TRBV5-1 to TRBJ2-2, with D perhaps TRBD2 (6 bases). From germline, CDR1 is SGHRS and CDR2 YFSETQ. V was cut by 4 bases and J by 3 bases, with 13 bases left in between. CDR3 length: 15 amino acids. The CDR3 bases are TGCGCCAGCAGCCCGGTGAGGAGGGACACCGGGGAGCTGTTTTTT. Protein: CASSPVRRDTGELFF.

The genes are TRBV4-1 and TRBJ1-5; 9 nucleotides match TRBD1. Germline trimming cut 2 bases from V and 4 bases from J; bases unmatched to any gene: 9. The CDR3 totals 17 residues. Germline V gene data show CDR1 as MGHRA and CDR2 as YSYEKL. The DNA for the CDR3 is TGCGCCAGCAGCCAACTAGTCATCGGGACAGGGAATCAGCCCCAGCATTTT. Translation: CASSQLVIGTGNQPQHF.

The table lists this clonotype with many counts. CDR3 sequence reads: CAIRSWDTDTQYF. CDR3 sequence (DNA): TGTGCCATAAGGAGTTGGGACACAGATACGCAGTATTTT. V is TRBV6-5 and J is TRBJ2-3, with D unresolved. The V gene lost 10 bases and the J gene lost 2 bases, with 13 bases spanning the gap. The CDR3 runs to 13 residues. Looked up from germline, CDR1 is MNHEY and CDR2 is SVGAGI.

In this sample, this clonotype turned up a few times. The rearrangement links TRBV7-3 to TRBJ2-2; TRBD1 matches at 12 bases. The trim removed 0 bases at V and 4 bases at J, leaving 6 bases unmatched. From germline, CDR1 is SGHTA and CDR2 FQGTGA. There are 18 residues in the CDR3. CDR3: CASSLTGGTGGSTGELFF. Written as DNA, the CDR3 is TGTGCCAGCAGCTTAACCGGGGGGACAGGGGGCAGCACCGGGGAGCTGTTTTTT.

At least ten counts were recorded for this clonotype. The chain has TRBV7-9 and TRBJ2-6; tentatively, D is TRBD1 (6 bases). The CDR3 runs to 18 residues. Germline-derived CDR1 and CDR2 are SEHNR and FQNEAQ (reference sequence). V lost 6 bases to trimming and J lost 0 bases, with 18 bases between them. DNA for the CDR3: TGTGCCAGCAGTCTTACCTCAGGACAGCGCTCTGGGGCCAACGTCCTGACTTTC. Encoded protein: CASSLTSGQRSGANVLTF.